Listed below are T cell receptor beta chains from one sample, sequenced in a study of cytomegalovirus exposure and HLA in healthy donors. Sequencing used immunoSEQ multiplex PCR; TCRdb keeps in-frame clones, though not all of them. There are 100,000 to 150,000 clones in the sample; around 80% occur only once, and under 13% lies in the top ten. Sequenced input: PBMCs. Receptor source: a man younger than 45 in good health and CMV-seropositive. The CDR3 runs from the conserved cysteine through the conserved F or W. Each record gives: V gene, D gene, clone size, J gene, CDR3 protein, CDR3 DNA. D genes are given only for firm matches. Clone size appears in some rows only: once, few, many, or a class for an expanded clone.

v_gene: TRBV4-3
d_gene: TRBD1
abundance: few
j_gene: TRBJ2-7
CDR3aa: CASSQETGTGGREQYF
CDR3nt: TGCGCCAGCAGCCAAGAAACCGGGACAGGGGGGAGGGAGCAGTACTTC

v_gene: TRBV4-1
d_gene: TRBD2
abundance: .
j_gene: TRBJ2-1
CDR3aa: CASSQVAGGLFFF
CDR3nt: TGCGCCAGCAGCCAAGTGGCGGGAGGGCTTTTTTTCTTC

v_gene: TRBV20-1
d_gene: .
abundance: .
j_gene: TRBJ1-4
CDR3aa: CSARVGGKLFF
CDR3nt: TGCAGTGCTAGAGTCGGTGGAAAACTGTTTTTT

v_gene: TRBV10-3
d_gene: .
abundance: .
j_gene: TRBJ1-3
CDR3aa: CAISLTDSGNTIYF
CDR3nt: TGTGCCATCAGCCTGACAGACTCTGGAAACACCATATATTTT

v_gene: TRBV5-4
d_gene: TRBD2
abundance: .
j_gene: TRBJ2-5
CDR3aa: CASSRSGSVRETQYF
CDR3nt: TGTGCCAGCAGCCGTAGCGGGAGTGTGCGAGAGACCCAGTACTTC

v_gene: TRBV6-1
d_gene: .
abundance: .
j_gene: TRBJ2-2
CDR3aa: CASSEDRANTGELFF
CDR3nt: TGTGCCAGCAGTGAAGACAGGGCGAACACCGGGGAGCTGTTTTTT

v_gene: TRBV7-2
d_gene: TRBD2
abundance: .
j_gene: TRBJ2-6
CDR3aa: CASSLTSGAYSGANVLTF
CDR3nt: TGTGCCAGCAGCTTAACTAGCGGTGCGTACTCTGGGGCCAACGTCCTGACTTTC

v_gene: TRBV27
d_gene: .
abundance: .
j_gene: TRBJ1-6
CDR3aa: CASQEVSSYNSPLHF
CDR3nt: TGTGCCAGCCAGGAAGTAAGCTCCTATAATTCACCCCTCCACTTT

v_gene: TRBV4-3
d_gene: .
abundance: few
j_gene: TRBJ1-2
CDR3aa: CASSPWGGHYGYTF
CDR3nt: TGCGCCAGCAGCCCATGGGGGGGGCACTATGGCTACACCTTC

v_gene: TRBV9
d_gene: TRBD1
abundance: .
j_gene: TRBJ2-7
CDR3aa: CASSGGWTGASEQYF
CDR3nt: TGTGCCAGCAGCGGAGGGTGGACAGGGGCGTCCGAGCAGTACTTC

v_gene: TRBV7-9
d_gene: .
abundance: few
j_gene: TRBJ2-5
CDR3aa: CASSSWGARDRRLSQYF
CDR3nt: TGTGCCAGCAGCTCTTGGGGGGCCCGGGACAGAAGATTGTCCCAGTACTTC

v_gene: TRBV29-1
d_gene: .
abundance: .
j_gene: TRBJ1-2
CDR3aa: CSVTGVGYGYTF
CDR3nt: TGCAGCGTGACGGGGGTAGGATATGGCTACACCTTC

v_gene: TRBV4-2
d_gene: TRBD1
abundance: .
j_gene: TRBJ2-5
CDR3aa: CASSVGQGTETQYF
CDR3nt: TGTGCCAGCAGCGTGGGACAGGGGACGGAGACCCAGTACTTC

v_gene: TRBV14
d_gene: .
abundance: .
j_gene: TRBJ2-7
CDR3aa: CASSQEARQSRKDEQYF
CDR3nt: TGTGCCAGCAGCCAAGAAGCGAGACAGTCTCGGAAGGACGAGCAGTACTTC

v_gene: TRBV4-2
d_gene: TRBD2
abundance: .
j_gene: TRBJ2-3
CDR3aa: CASSQDGGTTDTQYF
CDR3nt: TGTGCCAGCAGCCAAGACGGGGGGACCACAGATACGCAGTATTTT

v_gene: TRBV27
d_gene: TRBD2
abundance: .
j_gene: TRBJ2-7
CDR3aa: CASSLTSGGYEQYF
CDR3nt: TGTGCCAGCAGTCTGACTAGCGGGGGGTACGAGCAGTACTTC

v_gene: TRBV5-4
d_gene: .
abundance: .
j_gene: TRBJ1-2
CDR3aa: CASSLDLYYGYTF
CDR3nt: TGTGCCAGCAGCTTGGATCTGTACTATGGCTACACCTTC

v_gene: TRBV2
d_gene: TRBD1
abundance: few
j_gene: TRBJ2-2
CDR3aa: CASSGTGAWGELFF
CDR3nt: TGTGCCAGCAGTGGGACAGGGGCATGGGGGGAGCTGTTTTTT

v_gene: TRBV11-2
d_gene: TRBD1
abundance: few
j_gene: TRBJ2-7
CDR3aa: CASSPRQGVSYEQYF
CDR3nt: TGTGCCAGCAGTCCTAGACAGGGGGTCTCCTACGAGCAGTACTTC

v_gene: TRBV6-5
d_gene: TRBD1
abundance: few
j_gene: TRBJ2-7
CDR3aa: CASSLTGGSYEQYF
CDR3nt: TGTGCCAGCAGTTTGACAGGGGGCTCATACGAGCAGTACTTC

v_gene: TRBV4-3
d_gene: .
abundance: .
j_gene: TRBJ2-1
CDR3aa: CASSQDQGLRFF
CDR3nt: TGCGCCAGCAGCCAAGACCAGGGGTTGCGGTTCTTC

v_gene: TRBV4-2
d_gene: TRBD1
abundance: .
j_gene: TRBJ1-5
CDR3aa: CASSQSEDRINQPQHF
CDR3nt: TGTGCCAGCAGCCAAAGCGAGGACAGGATTAATCAGCCCCAGCATTTT

v_gene: TRBV30
d_gene: TRBD2
abundance: once
j_gene: TRBJ2-5
CDR3aa: CAWSRVAGGRETQYF
CDR3nt: TGTGCCTGGAGTAGGGTAGCGGGAGGTCGAGAGACCCAGTACTTC

v_gene: TRBV7-9
d_gene: .
abundance: .
j_gene: TRBJ2-7
CDR3aa: CASSFPRGKAYEQYF
CDR3nt: TGTGCCAGCAGCTTCCCCAGGGGAAAGGCCTACGAGCAGTACTTC

v_gene: TRBV7-9
d_gene: .
abundance: .
j_gene: TRBJ1-1
CDR3aa: CASSPVEVTEAFF
CDR3nt: TGTGCCAGCAGCCCCGTGGAGGTGACTGAAGCTTTCTTT

v_gene: TRBV4-2
d_gene: TRBD1
abundance: once
j_gene: TRBJ1-5
CDR3aa: CASSRDRTHSNQPQHF
CDR3nt: TGTGCCAGCAGCCGGGACAGGACCCACAGCAATCAGCCCCAGCATTTT

v_gene: TRBV25-1
d_gene: .
abundance: few
j_gene: TRBJ2-1
CDR3aa: CASSELRYNEQFF
CDR3nt: TGTGCCAGCAGTGAATTGCGGTACAATGAGCAGTTCTTC

v_gene: TRBV14
d_gene: TRBD1
abundance: few
j_gene: TRBJ1-1
CDR3aa: CASSGQGGTEAFF
CDR3nt: TGTGCCAGCAGCGGACAGGGAGGCACTGAAGCTTTCTTT

v_gene: TRBV5-1
d_gene: TRBD1
abundance: .
j_gene: TRBJ2-7
CDR3aa: CASSTSGTVYEQYF
CDR3nt: TGCGCCAGCAGCACCTCCGGGACAGTCTACGAGCAGTACTTC

v_gene: TRBV9
d_gene: TRBD2
abundance: .
j_gene: TRBJ2-3
CDR3aa: CASSVGAGGLSTDTQYF
CDR3nt: TGTGCCAGCAGCGTAGGGGCGGGAGGTCTAAGCACAGATACGCAGTATTTT

v_gene: TRBV5-1
d_gene: .
abundance: .
j_gene: TRBJ2-5
CDR3aa: CASSFSGSKEETQYF
CDR3nt: TGCGCCAGCAGCTTTTCCGGGAGTAAGGAAGAGACCCAGTACTTC

v_gene: TRBV9
d_gene: .
abundance: few
j_gene: TRBJ2-5
CDR3aa: CASSARAVQETQYF
CDR3nt: TGTGCCAGCAGCGCGAGAGCGGTCCAAGAGACCCAGTACTTC

v_gene: TRBV27
d_gene: .
abundance: .
j_gene: TRBJ2-7
CDR3aa: CASSPKGFGYEQYF
CDR3nt: TGTGCCAGCAGTCCCAAGGGGTTCGGCTACGAGCAGTACTTC

v_gene: TRBV6-5
d_gene: TRBD2
abundance: .
j_gene: TRBJ2-1
CDR3aa: CASSYRGRRGAQFF
CDR3nt: TGTGCCAGCAGTTACAGGGGTCGGCGGGGGGCCCAGTTCTTC

v_gene: TRBV20-1
d_gene: .
abundance: .
j_gene: TRBJ1-1
CDR3aa: CRGTRNTEAFF
CDR3nt: TGCAGAGGGACAAGGAACACTGAAGCTTTCTTT

v_gene: TRBV7-6
d_gene: .
abundance: .
j_gene: TRBJ1-3
CDR3aa: CASSLAGGNTIYF
CDR3nt: TGTGCCAGCAGCTTGGCGGGGGGAAACACCATATATTTT

v_gene: TRBV5-1
d_gene: TRBD2
abundance: .
j_gene: TRBJ2-7
CDR3aa: CASGSGIDYEQYF
CDR3nt: TGCGCCAGCGGTAGCGGGATTGACTACGAGCAGTACTTC

v_gene: TRBV30
d_gene: .
abundance: few
j_gene: TRBJ1-5
CDR3aa: CAWSLNIGTVYSNQPQHF
CDR3nt: TGTGCCTGGAGTCTCAATATAGGGACTGTCTATAGCAATCAGCCCCAGCATTTT

v_gene: TRBV7-2
d_gene: .
abundance: .
j_gene: TRBJ1-5
CDR3aa: CASSPKRGQGQPQHF
CDR3nt: TGTGCCAGCAGCCCCAAACGGGGACAAGGGCAGCCCCAGCATTTT

v_gene: TRBV10-1
d_gene: .
abundance: .
j_gene: TRBJ2-7
CDR3aa: CASSGRTVKSYEQYF
CDR3nt: TGCGCCAGCAGTGGTCGGACAGTTAAATCCTACGAGCAGTACTTC

v_gene: TRBV7-2
d_gene: .
abundance: .
j_gene: TRBJ2-1
CDR3aa: CASSLRLRHENNEQFF
CDR3nt: TGTGCCAGCAGCCTCAGACTCCGCCACGAGAACAATGAGCAGTTCTTC

v_gene: TRBV4-1
d_gene: .
abundance: once
j_gene: TRBJ2-7
CDR3aa: CASSQVRGKVYEQYF
CDR3nt: TGCGCCAGCAGCCAAGTCCGCGGGAAGGTATACGAGCAGTACTTC

v_gene: TRBV9
d_gene: TRBD2
abundance: .
j_gene: TRBJ2-3
CDR3aa: CASSDRKSGSRTDTQYF
CDR3nt: TGTGCCAGCAGCGATCGAAAGAGCGGGAGTCGGACAGATACGCAGTATTTT

v_gene: TRBV19
d_gene: .
abundance: .
j_gene: TRBJ2-7
CDR3aa: CASSIDPGLEGTGNSYEQYF
CDR3nt: TGTGCCAGTAGTATAGATCCCGGACTGGAGGGGACCGGAAACTCCTACGAGCAGTACTTC

v_gene: TRBV11-2
d_gene: .
abundance: .
j_gene: TRBJ1-2
CDR3aa: CASSLSGQATNYGYTF
CDR3nt: TGTGCCAGCAGCTTGTCTGGCCAGGCAACTAACTATGGCTACACCTTC

v_gene: TRBV2
d_gene: TRBD1
abundance: .
j_gene: TRBJ1-1
CDR3aa: CASREPTGATEAFF
CDR3nt: TGTGCCAGCAGAGAACCGACAGGGGCCACTGAAGCTTTCTTT

v_gene: TRBV29-1
d_gene: .
abundance: .
j_gene: TRBJ2-5
CDR3aa: CSVERAGAGTQYF
CDR3nt: TGCAGCGTTGAACGGGCGGGGGCAGGGACCCAGTACTTC

v_gene: TRBV2
d_gene: TRBD1
abundance: once
j_gene: TRBJ2-7
CDR3aa: CASSGDSLAYEQYF
CDR3nt: TGTGCCAGCAGTGGGGACAGCCTCGCCTACGAGCAGTACTTC